Listed below are T cell receptor beta chains from one sample, sequenced in a study of blood T cell repertoires in COVID-19. Sequencing was performed with immunoSEQ multiplex PCR; in TCRdb, only in-frame clones are kept and a portion is missing. Among about 47,000 clones listed, 65% to 85% were seen once. The specimen was peripheral blood. The receptors originated from a man in his forties or fifties with acute or convalescent COVID-19. CDR3s include the opening cysteine and the closing phenylalanine or tryptophan. A D gene is named only where the DNA matches it firmly. Some rows have no size entry. The others give once, few or many, or a class for an expanded clone.

TRBV5-1,TRBJ1-2,.,.,TGCGCCAGCAGCTTGGGAATCGGGAGCCCTTTCACCTTC,CASSLGIGSPFTF
TRBV3-1/TRBV3-2,TRBJ1-2,few,.,TGTGCCAGCAGCCAAGGTCTAATCGGTAGTTATGGCTACACCTTC,CASSQGLIGSYGYTF
TRBV7-9,TRBJ1-2,.,TRBD1,TGTGCCAGCAGCTTACGAGACAGGGGTTCTGGCTACACCTTC,CASSLRDRGSGYTF
TRBV6-2/TRBV6-3,TRBJ2-7,.,.,TGTGCCAGCAGTTCCCACAGCGGGTCTAGCTCCTACGAGCAGTACTTC,CASSSHSGSSSYEQYF
TRBV6-5,TRBJ1-5,.,.,TGTGCCAGCAGCTTGGGACTAATTAGCAATCAGCCCCAGCATTTT,CASSLGLISNQPQHF
TRBV2,TRBJ2-5,.,.,TGTGCCAGCAGTTACCTCGGGAAAGAGACCCAGTACTTC,CASSYLGKETQYF
TRBV6-1,TRBJ2-7,.,.,TGTGCCAGCAGTGAACAGGTCTCGGGGGAGCAGTACTTC,CASSEQVSGEQYF
TRBV29-1,TRBJ1-4,.,.,TGCAGCGTCCCCTCGGCCGGGACTAATGAAAAACTGTTTTTT,CSVPSAGTNEKLFF
TRBV3-1/TRBV3-2,TRBJ2-1,once,TRBD1,TGTGCCAGCAGCCTGGCCGGGACAGTTAAAAACAATGAGCAGTTCTTC,CASSLAGTVKNNEQFF
TRBV7-8,TRBJ2-3,.,TRBD2,TGTGCCAGCAGCTTAGGACTAGCGGGGGCAGTGCGCACAGATACGCAGTATTTT,CASSLGLAGAVRTDTQYF
TRBV7-8,TRBJ2-2,.,TRBD1,TGTGCCAGCAGCCCTCCGGGACAGGTCACCGGGGAGCTGTTTTTT,CASSPPGQVTGELFF
TRBV5-4,TRBJ2-7,.,.,TGTGCCAGCAGCCCGACCCCAGGGTCCTACGAGCAGTACTTC,CASSPTPGSYEQYF
TRBV15,TRBJ1-5,.,TRBD1,TGTGCCACCAGCAGAGGGGGACAGGGAGATCAGCCCCAGCATTTT,CATSRGGQGDQPQHF
TRBV3-1/TRBV3-2,TRBJ2-5,.,TRBD2,TGTGCCAGCAGCCAGACGGGACTAGCGGGGGACGGGACCCAGTACTTC,CASSQTGLAGDGTQYF
TRBV18,TRBJ1-1,.,TRBD1,TGTGCCAGCTCACCACCATATGGACAGGGTTTCACTGAAGCTTTCTTT,CASSPPYGQGFTEAFF
TRBV12-3/TRBV12-4,TRBJ2-7,.,.,TGTGCCAGCATTACCTACGAGCAGTACTTC,CASITYEQYF
TRBV3-1/TRBV3-2,TRBJ1-1,.,TRBD1,TGTGCCAGCAGCCAAGAAGGGACAGGGAACACTGAAGCTTTCTTT,CASSQEGTGNTEAFF
TRBV4-2,TRBJ2-2,.,.,TGTGCCAGCAGCCAGGGGACTCTCAGGCTGTTTTTT,CASSQGTLRLFF
TRBV2,TRBJ1-1,.,.,TGTGCCACCATCAGTAGAGGGTGGGACACTGAAGCTTTCTTT,CATISRGWDTEAFF
TRBV6-1,TRBJ1-2,.,TRBD1,TGTGCCAGCAGTGAGGGACAGTTTAACTATGGCTACACCTTC,CASSEGQFNYGYTF
TRBV19,TRBJ2-3,.,.,TGTGCCAGCCAAAGCACAGATACGCAGTATTTT,CASQSTDTQYF
TRBV5-6,TRBJ2-3,.,.,TGTGCCAGCAGTCCGACGGGGCAGGGACAAGATACGCAGTATTTT,CASSPTGQGQDTQYF
TRBV27,TRBJ2-1,.,TRBD2,TGTGCCAGCAGTTTAGTCACCGTCGCGGGAGGAACCTTGCATGAGCAGTTCTTC,CASSLVTVAGGTLHEQFF
TRBV5-6,TRBJ1-3,.,.,TGTGCCAGCAGCTTGTTGGATAAGGGGAGAAACACCATATATTTT,CASSLLDKGRNTIYF
TRBV7-9,TRBJ2-3,.,.,TGTGCCAGCAGCTTAGCCCTAGCACCAGATACGCAGTATTTT,CASSLALAPDTQYF
TRBV28,TRBJ2-1,.,.,TGTGCCAGCTCCCACATGAGCGTCCGCTACAATGAGCAGTTCTTC,CASSHMSVRYNEQFF
TRBV7-3,TRBJ2-5,.,TRBD2,TGTGCCAGCAGCTTAACGGTCCTACATTCTAATGCAGGCGGGAGGTTGGGTGAGACCCAGTACTTC,CASSLTVLHSNAGGRLGETQYF
TRBV12-3/TRBV12-4,TRBJ2-3,.,TRBD1,TGTGCCAGCAGTCCCGACAGGGTAGATACGCAGTATTTT,CASSPDRVDTQYF
TRBV6-5,TRBJ2-3,few,.,TGTGCCAGCAGTTACGGGCGCACAGATACGCAGTATTTT,CASSYGRTDTQYF
TRBV6-5,TRBJ1-5,.,.,TGTGCCAGCAGTTATCGCCGGGACAAAGGTCAGCCCCAGCATTTT,CASSYRRDKGQPQHF
TRBV3-1/TRBV3-2,TRBJ1-1,.,TRBD1,TGTGCCAGCAGCATCTATGACAGGGGCGGTGAAGCTTTCTTT,CASSIYDRGGEAFF
TRBV4-1,TRBJ2-4,few,TRBD2,TGCGCCAGCAGCCCTAACACGGGGGGGGCCAAAAACATTCAGTACTTC,CASSPNTGGAKNIQYF
TRBV4-2,TRBJ1-6,.,.,TGTGCCAGCAGCCAAGATCGGGCGGGCGCCCGGGGTTCACCCCTCCACTTT,CASSQDRAGARGSPLHF
TRBV6-1,TRBJ1-2,.,.,TGTGCCAGCAGTGACGCGTCACGAGGCTACACCTTC,CASSDASRGYTF
TRBV29-1,TRBJ2-2,.,.,TGCAGCGTAGAAGGTCGGGGAATCGGGGAGCTGTTTTTT,CSVEGRGIGELFF
TRBV9,TRBJ2-1,.,.,TGTGCCAGCAGCGTAGACAGGTACAATGAGCAGTTCTTC,CASSVDRYNEQFF
TRBV2,TRBJ1-1,.,TRBD1,TGTGCCAGCCAGGCTCGGAAGGGGGCATTAACTGAAGCTTTCTTT,CASQARKGALTEAFF
TRBV19,TRBJ2-1,.,TRBD2,TGTGCCAGTAGCCCCGAACTAGCGGGAGGTGGGGTTGAGCAGTTCTTC,CASSPELAGGGVEQFF
TRBV19,TRBJ1-3,.,TRBD1,TGTGCCAGTAGTCGAGACAGGGAAGGCTCTGGAAACACCATATATTTT,CASSRDREGSGNTIYF
TRBV18,TRBJ2-5,once,.,TGTGCCAGCTCACGATCGACAGGAGACCAAGAGACCCAGTACTTC,CASSRSTGDQETQYF
TRBV28,TRBJ2-3,.,.,TGTGCCAGCAGTCCTGCGGATACGCAGTATTTT,CASSPADTQYF
TRBV9,TRBJ1-3,.,TRBD1,TGTGCCAGCAGCGTGACAGGGCGTCTTGGAAACACCATATATTTT,CASSVTGRLGNTIYF
TRBV7-9,TRBJ1-1,few,.,TGTGCCAGCAGCTTACCCCTGAGGACGGGAAACACTGAAGCTTTCTTT,CASSLPLRTGNTEAFF
TRBV15,TRBJ1-6,.,.,TGTGCCACCAGCGGCCCCTATAATTCACCCCTCCACTTT,CATSGPYNSPLHF
TRBV20-1,TRBJ2-5,.,.,TGCAGTGCTACCTCGGGTCCTCAGTACTTC,CSATSGPQYF
TRBV5-4,TRBJ1-4,.,.,TGTGCCAGCAGCCTCGACAGTTTTGAAAAACTGTTTTTT,CASSLDSFEKLFF
TRBV7-9,TRBJ1-2,.,.,TGTGCCAGCAGCTTAGCGGACTCGCAGACGCATGGCTACACCTTC,CASSLADSQTHGYTF
TRBV13,TRBJ1-2,few,.,TGTGCCAGCAGCTCCCGGCAACAGCTACCGATCTATGGCTACACCTTC,CASSSRQQLPIYGYTF
TRBV28,TRBJ2-5,once,.,TGTGCCAGCAGCCAAGACAGAAACCAAGAGACCCAGTACTTC,CASSQDRNQETQYF
TRBV24-1,TRBJ2-1,.,TRBD2,TGTGCCACCAGTGGTGATCCGGGAGGACCGAATGAGCAGTTCTTC,CATSGDPGGPNEQFF
TRBV18,TRBJ2-5,.,TRBD2,TGTGCCAGCTCAACCGGGACTAGCGTAGAGACCCAGTACTTC,CASSTGTSVETQYF
TRBV6-5,TRBJ1-4,.,.,TGTGCCAGCAGGAGGTGGAGTGAAAAACTGTTTTTT,CASRRWSEKLFF
TRBV11-2,TRBJ2-2,.,TRBD2,TGTGCCAGCAGCGTCCCCACTAGCGGGAGGGCCCGGTGGACCGGGGAGCTGTTTTTT,CASSVPTSGRARWTGELFF
TRBV11-2,TRBJ2-1,.,TRBD2,TGTGCCAGCAGCTTAGGTAGCGGGAGTGCCAATGAGCAGTTCTTC,CASSLGSGSANEQFF
TRBV2,TRBJ1-2,.,.,TGTGCCAGCGAGACAGGCATCTATGGCTACACCTTC,CASETGIYGYTF
TRBV27,TRBJ2-3,few,TRBD2,TGTGCCAGCAGTTTATCGGCGTCGGGGGGGGATACGCAGTATTTT,CASSLSASGGDTQYF
TRBV29-1,TRBJ2-7,.,TRBD1,TGCAGCGTCACAGGGGCCTACGAGCAGTACTTC,CSVTGAYEQYF
TRBV2,TRBJ2-3,.,TRBD2,TGTGCCAGCAGTGCTGGGCGGGGGGGCCTGGCAGATACGCAGTATTTT,CASSAGRGGLADTQYF